Below, 20 T cell receptor beta chains from the same sample are listed, as sequenced in a study of cytomegalovirus exposure and HLA in healthy donors. Primers included in the PCR were 60 Vbeta and 13 Jbeta primers. Assay: immunoSEQ multiplex PCR; the TCRdb copy retains only in-frame clones and omits some. The sample lists about 170,000 clones; roughly 67% were seen once. The sequenced sample was PBMCs. The receptors shown here come from a woman between 18 and 29 years old in good health and CMV-seropositive.

This clone was observed once. The chain employs TRBV4-2 and TRBJ1-3, with 11 bases identical to TRBD1. V trimming: 0 bases; J trimming: 0 bases; junction bases outside the gene matches: 10. This CDR3 is 20 amino acids long. Germline V gene sequence: CDR1 LGHNA, CDR2 YNFKEQ. The CDR3 nucleotides are TGTGCCAGCAGCCAAGATGGACAGGGGGCCGCGGGGGGCTCTGGAAACACCATATATTTT. It translates to CASSQDGQGAAGGSGNTIYF.

The CDR3, as DNA: TGTGCCAGTAGTCTCGGACAGTATAATTCACCCCTCCACTTT. Amino acid sequence: CASSLGQYNSPLHF. This chain joins TRBV19 and TRBJ1-6; D may be TRBD1 (6 bases). There are 14 residues in the CDR3. V was shortened by 5 bases and J by 4 bases, with 9 bases between the two germline ends. Germline lookup yields CDR1 LNHDA and CDR2 SQIVND (reference sequence).

The rearrangement uses TRBV10-3 and TRBJ2-1; maybe TRBD1 (5 bases). The V and J ends lost 6 bases and 8 bases respectively, with 8 bases between them. CDR1 and CDR2 from the germline V gene are ENHRY and SYGVKD. This CDR3 comprises 11 residues. CDR3 bases: TGTGCCATCAGCAGGGAATATGAGCAGTTCTTC. The encoded protein is CAISREYEQFF.

The chain combines TRBV7-3 with TRBJ2-3, with D hard to call. The germline CDR1 and CDR2 sequences are SGHTA and FQGTGA. Trimming stripped 0 bases from V and 0 bases from J, with 4 bases between. This CDR3 contains 14 residues. CDR3 DNA: TGTGCCAGCAGCTTAACCCTTAGCACAGATACGCAGTATTTT. It encodes CASSLTLSTDTQYF.

This clone was seen once. DNA of the CDR3: TGTGCCAGCAGCTTAGGTCCCGGGGAATCCAAGAGTCCCCAGTACTTC. Its protein is CASSLGPGESKSPQYF. The chain links TRBV7-6 to TRBJ2-5, with D possibly being TRBD2 (5 bases). V was cut by 1 base and J by 9 bases, with 21 bases left in between. Germline CDR1 reads SGHVS; CDR2 reads FNYEAQ. CDR3 size: 16 residues.

The chain recombines TRBV5-1 with TRBJ2-5, with D possibly TRBD2 on 7 matching bases. CDR3 length: 15 amino acids. CDR1 and CDR2 from the germline V gene are SGHRS and YFSETQ. V shed 4 bases and J shed 2 bases, with 15 bases lying between them. Written as DNA, the CDR3 is TGCGCCAGCAGCCCACGGGGGGCCCCTCAAGAGACCCAGTACTTC. Its protein is CASSPRGAPQETQYF.

This rearrangement joins TRBV10-1 to TRBJ2-3; TRBD2 matches at 13 bases. V trimming: 3 bases; J trimming: 2 bases; junction bases outside the gene matches: 11. This CDR3 is built from 19 residues. Per germline, CDR1 WNHNN and CDR2 SYGVQD (reference sequence). In DNA form, the CDR3 reads TGCGCCAGCAGTGACTCAAGACTAGCGGGGGGCCCCCACACAGATACGCAGTATTTT. It encodes CASSDSRLAGGPHTDTQYF.

CDR3 protein: CASSESTARNTEAFF. CDR3 nucleotides: TGTGCCAGCAGTGAATCGACAGCCCGGAACACTGAAGCTTTCTTT. The chain is built from TRBV2 and TRBJ1-1, with D perhaps matching TRBD1 (5 bases). Trimming shortened V by 2 bases and J by 1 base, and 11 bases separated the two germline ends. Germline V CDR1 and CDR2: SNHLY, FYNNEI. This CDR3 is 15 amino acids long.

The gene calls are TRBV7-3 and TRBJ2-5; D gene unclear. V shed 5 bases and J shed 5 bases, with 9 bases lying between them. This CDR3 contains 12 residues. Germline lookup yields CDR1 SGHTA and CDR2 FQGTGA. CDR3 coding DNA: TGTGCCAGCAGCGCGGTCGGTGAGACCCAGTACTTC. Protein sequence: CASSAVGETQYF.

CDR3: CASSIEVGTGNTEAFF. Written as DNA, the CDR3 is TGTGCCAGTAGTATAGAGGTAGGGACAGGGAACACTGAAGCTTTCTTT. The chain joins TRBV19 to TRBJ1-1; 8 bases fit TRBD1. The germline gives CDR1 LNHDA, CDR2 SQIVND (reference sequence). V lost 0 bases to trimming and J lost 1 base; unmatched junction nucleotides: 4. The CDR3 has 16 amino acids.

V is TRBV9 and J is TRBJ2-6; 7 bases line up with TRBD1. V gave up 6 bases and J gave up 2 bases; unmatched junction bases: 14. The length of the CDR3 is 18 residues. Germline V lookup: CDR1 SGDLS, CDR2 YYNGEE. The CDR3 sequence: CASTDAKLGTAGANVLTF. CDR3 DNA: TGTGCCAGCACCGATGCGAAATTAGGGACAGCTGGGGCCAACGTCCTGACTTTC.

There are a few counts of this clone. In DNA, the CDR3 is TGTGCCACGGGGAGGGACTACAATGAGCAGTTCTTC. Protein: CATGRDYNEQFF. This chain joins TRBV6-5 and TRBJ2-1, with TRBD2 identical over 7 bases. The V and J ends lost 10 bases and 3 bases, in that order; junction bases with no gene match: 3. Looked up from germline, CDR1 is MNHEY and CDR2 is SVGAGI. This CDR3 spans 12 amino acids.

The gene calls are TRBV18 and TRBJ1-4, with D possibly TRBD1 on 5 matching bases. The CDR3 loop spans 15 amino acids. With 0 bases removed from V and 8 bases from J, the gap between germline ends came to 13 bases. CDR1 is KGHSH, CDR2 LQKENI, per germline. CDR3 coding DNA: TGTGCCAGCTCACCACCGGGACTGCTCGACGAAAAACTGTTTTTT. Its translation is CASSPPGLLDEKLFF.

This sequence joins TRBV5-1 and TRBJ2-5, with D perhaps matching TRBD1 (6 bases). The V gene lost 3 bases and the J gene lost 2 bases, with 8 bases spanning the gap. The CDR3 sequence is 13 residues long. Germline V CDR1 and CDR2: SGHRS, YFSETQ. The CDR3 spells CASSWDIQETQYF. The CDR3 bases are TGCGCCAGCAGCTGGGACATACAAGAGACCCAGTACTTC.

This chain joins TRBV7-9 and TRBJ1-5; no firm D call. V lost 5 bases to trimming and J lost 3 bases, with 11 bases between them. This CDR3 contains 14 residues. CDR1 and CDR2 (germline): SEHNR, FQNEAQ (reference sequence). CDR3 DNA: TGTGCCAGCAGCCCCTCGGGGTCCAATCAGCCCCAGCATTTT. It translates to CASSPSGSNQPQHF.

In its sample, this clone was seen a few times. This chain joins TRBV11-2 and TRBJ2-5, with 11 positions matching TRBD2. This CDR3 is built from 18 residues. Per the germline V gene, CDR1 is SGHAT and CDR2 is FQNNGV. Trimming removed 4 bases from V and 0 bases from J; junction bases left unmatched: 10. The CDR3 is CASSYPPSGGLYQETQYF. The CDR3 coding sequence is TGTGCCAGCAGCTATCCCCCTAGCGGGGGGTTGTACCAAGAGACCCAGTACTTC.

This rearrangement joins TRBV2 to TRBJ2-2; a weak D match, TRBD2 (6 bases). The V end was cut by 4 bases, the J end by 4 bases, with 13 bases between. The CDR3 length is 15 residues. CDR1 is SNHLY, CDR2 FYNNEI, per germline. The CDR3 reads CASSGDGRGTGELFF. Written as DNA, the CDR3 is TGTGCCAGCAGTGGTGACGGGCGGGGCACCGGGGAGCTGTTTTTT.

This chain joins TRBV7-2 and TRBJ2-2; tentatively, D is TRBD1 (6 bases). This CDR3 is built from 14 residues. Germline CDR1 and CDR2: SGHTA and FQGNSA. Trimming removed 5 bases at V and 3 bases at J, with 10 bases between. This chain's CDR3 is CASSTYRDTGELFF. The CDR3 bases are TGTGCCAGCAGCACGTACAGGGACACCGGGGAGCTGTTTTTT.

The V gene is TRBV7-2, the J gene TRBJ1-4; D might be TRBD1 (5 bases). Germline V gene lookup returns CDR1 SGHTA and CDR2 FQGNSA. This CDR3 comprises 15 residues. The ends were cut back, 5 bases at V and 5 bases at J, with 15 bases in the middle. The CDR3 spells CASSPRPGGNEKLFF. CDR3 coding DNA: TGTGCCAGCAGCCCCAGGCCCGGGGGGAATGAAAAACTGTTTTTT.

This clone showed up just once. The chain has TRBV11-2 and TRBJ1-1; D ambiguous. The CDR3 spans 17 residues. Germline assignment: CDR1 SGHAT and CDR2 FQNNGV. Trimming cost V 5 bases and J 1 base, with 20 bases left between them. The CDR3 DNA follows: TGTGCCAGCAGCCCCATAGTTGGGCAGACGGAGAACACTGAAGCTTTCTTT. As protein: CASSPIVGQTENTEAFF.